This TCR beta chain is drawn from a study of T cell responses to AZD1222 COVID-19 vaccine. Sequencing used immunoSEQ multiplex PCR; TCRdb keeps in-frame clones, though not all of them. Among 90,000 to 100,000 clones listed, 70% to 90% were seen once. CDR1 GTSNPN and CDR2 SVGIG come from the germline V gene (reference sequence). This CDR3 is built from 12 residues. V dropped 3 bases and J dropped 0 bases, with 6 bases sitting between them. The sample consisted of peripheral blood, taken 28 days after the second AZD1222 dose. This clonotype was sampled from an adult who received the AZD1222 COVID-19 vaccine. The chain joins TRBV30 to TRBJ2-7, with a weak D call TRBD2 (5 bases). CDR3 region: CAWRGDSYEQYF. The DNA for the CDR3 is TGTGCCTGGAGGGGAGACTCCTACGAGCAGTACTTC.